The 27 T cell receptor beta chains below all came from one sample that was sequenced in a study of beta chain features in type 1 diabetes (dated by TCRdb to 2016 to 2018). To prepare the library, the immunoSEQ multiplex PCR assay was applied. The High Capacity cDNA Reverse Transcription Kit was used to reverse transcribe all of the isolated RNA, meaning that expressed TCRB transcripts were what got sequenced. Drawn from immuneACCESS, this table holds only the in-frame rearrangements with V and J called that TCRdb kept. Clones are partly lost; checked studies trace under half to an unresolved V gene and leave the rest unexplained. The sample records 630,000 or so clones, about 14% of which are singletons. Jointly, the top ten make up around 0.04% of the sample. Summary of the overall study and its limitations: A moderate but significant shortening of TCRB CDR3 length was observed in type 1 diabetes patients in all four CD4+ subsets.

For these receptors, no antigen is known. The specimen was naive CD4+ T cells from blood. The cell subset or site label corresponds to: true naive CD4+ T cells. The receptors originated from a man younger than 30 with type 1 diabetes.

This chain's CDR3 is CAQGPGEQYF. For the CDR3, the DNA is TGTGCCCAGGGACCTGGGGAGCAGTACTTC. This rearrangement joins TRBV7-7 to TRBJ2-7; D is tentatively TRBD1 or TRBD2 (5 bases each). CDR1 and CDR2 from the germline V gene are SSHAT and FNYEAQ (reference sequence). Between the trimmed V and J ends, which lost 11 bases and 7 bases, there was a span of 12 bases. The CDR3 totals 10 residues.

The table lists this clone with a few counts. At the DNA level, this CDR3 is encoded by other sequences in the same sample as well. The chain carries TRBV5-1 and TRBJ2-7; D perhaps matches TRBD1 (5 bases). Per germline, CDR1 SGHRS and CDR2 YFSETQ. The CDR3 contains 13 residues. Trimming shortened V by 0 bases and J by 2 bases, and 6 bases separated the two germline ends. CDR3 protein: CASSLDRTYEQYF. The CDR3 DNA sequence: TGCGCCAGCAGCTTGGACAGGACCTACGAGCAGTACTTC.

A few counts support this clone. This chain links TRBV6-5 with TRBJ2-4, with TRBD2 matching over 10 bases. V was pared by 0 bases and J by 1 base, with 0 bases of the junction left unmatched. Germline values: CDR1 MNHEY, CDR2 SVGAGI. CDR3 size: 16 residues. CDR3 sequence reads: CASSYSSGRAKNIQYF. CDR3 DNA: TGTGCCAGCAGTTACTCTAGCGGGAGGGCCAAAAACATTCAGTACTTC.

As concerns this clone: The same CDR3 also results from other DNA sequences found in this sample. This rearrangement joins TRBV7-2 to TRBJ2-5; D not certain. The germline V gene has CDR1 SGHTA and CDR2 FQGNSA. The CDR3 covers 12 residues. Between the trimmed V and J ends, which lost 5 bases and 5 bases, there was a span of 9 bases. The CDR3, as DNA: TGTGCCAGCAGCCCCTACGGGGAGACCCAGTACTTC. It is translated as CASSPYGETQYF.

CDR3 in amino acids: CASRLSTDTQYF. The CDR3 coding sequence is TGTGCCAGCAGGCTTAGCACAGATACGCAGTATTTT. The chain carries TRBV28 and TRBJ2-3; D call uncertain. With 6 bases removed from V and 0 bases from J, the gap between germline ends came to 4 bases. The CDR3 runs to 12 residues. Germline CDR1 MDHEN, CDR2 SYDVKM.

The rearrangement joins TRBV30 to TRBJ2-7; unclear D gene. CDR1 GTSNPN and CDR2 SVGIG come from the germline V gene (reference sequence). V dropped 2 bases and J dropped 0 bases, with 8 bases sitting between them. The length of the CDR3 is 13 residues. CDR3 loop: CAWSFDNSYEQYF. The CDR3 coding sequence is TGTGCCTGGAGTTTCGACAACTCCTACGAGCAGTACTTC.

The sample holds a few counts of this clone. The rearrangement joins TRBV30 to TRBJ2-7; 12 nucleotides agree with TRBD2. The V gene end was trimmed by 0 bases and the J gene end by 2 bases; junction bases not matched to a gene: 8. The CDR3 length is 17 residues. CDR1 and CDR2 (germline): GTSNPN, SVGIG (reference sequence). CDR3: CAWSVLAGGNRPYEQYF. The CDR3 region has the DNA TGTGCCTGGAGTGTACTAGCGGGAGGCAATCGTCCCTACGAGCAGTACTTC.

The V gene is TRBV28, the J gene TRBJ2-7, with 11 bases fitting TRBD1. The germline V gene has CDR1 MDHEN and CDR2 SYDVKM. This CDR3 region has 14 residues. J gave up 5 bases and V 5 bases, and 5 bases lay outside the gene matches. The CDR3 nucleotides are TGTGCCAGCAGTATGGGACAGGGGGGCCACGAGCAGTACTTC. Its protein product is CASSMGQGGHEQYF.

Only a few counts were recorded for this clone. V usage is TRBV27 and J usage is TRBJ2-5, with D possibly matching TRBD1 (6 bases). The V end was cut by 6 bases, the J end by 5 bases, with 22 bases between. Per germline, CDR1 MNHEY and CDR2 SMNVEV (reference sequence). The CDR3 is made up of 16 amino acids. Here the CDR3 reads CASSGGLRGFRETQYF. The DNA of the CDR3 is TGTGCCAGCAGCGGAGGTCTCAGGGGATTTCGGGAGACCCAGTACTTC.

A note on this clone: A junction boundary mismatches the germline segment, possibly from a read error. This sequence joins TRBV7-9 and TRBJ2-7; 8 nucleotides agree with TRBD1. CDR1 is SEHNR and CDR2 is FQNEAQ in the germline V gene (reference sequence). This CDR3 is built from 14 residues. This CDR3 reads CASSGQGGGNPRSF. The CDR3 DNA reads TGTGCCAGCAGCGGACAGGGAGGAGGAAACCCACGAAGCTTC.

The chain combines TRBV2 with TRBJ2-1, with D maybe TRBD1 (6 bases). This CDR3 has 12 residues. V gave up 5 bases and J gave up 7 bases, with 9 bases separating them. CDR1 SNHLY and CDR2 FYNNEI come from the germline V gene. The CDR3 nucleotides are TGTGCCAGCAGTAAGGACAGTAATGAGCAGTTCTTC. It yields the protein CASSKDSNEQFF.

This clone was seen more than once but under ten times. The chain is built from TRBV28 and TRBJ1-1; 12 bases agree with TRBD1. This CDR3 spans 16 amino acids. Germline values: CDR1 MDHEN, CDR2 SYDVKM. The trim removed 7 bases at V and 4 bases at J, leaving 10 bases unmatched. The CDR3 sequence: CASNRDRGRLGTEAFF. In nucleotides, the CDR3 is TGTGCCAGCAATCGGGACAGGGGGCGCTTAGGCACTGAAGCTTTCTTT. Supplemented by reference TRBV28 and TRBJ1-1, the full variable domain reads DVKVTQSSRYLVKRTGEKVFLECVQDMDHENMFWYRQDPGLGLRLIYFSYDVKMKEKGDIPEGYSVSREKKERFSLILESASTNQTSMYLCASNRDRGRLGTEAFFGQGTRLTVV.

This chain joins TRBV25-1 and TRBJ1-6, with D uncertain. Trimming pared 3 bases from V and 10 bases from J, leaving 10 bases between. CDR1 and CDR2 (germline): MGHDK, SYGVNS. CDR3 length equals 13 residues. The DNA of the CDR3 is TGTGCCAGCAGTGAGGCATTTGGGTCACCCCTCCACTTT. This sequence encodes CASSEAFGSPLHF. Full variable domain (missing parts from reference TRBV25-1 and TRBJ1-6): EADIYQTPRYLVIGTGKKITLECSQTMGHDKMYWYQQDPGMELHLIHYSYGVNSTEKGDLSSESTVSRIRTEHFPLTLESARPSHTSQYLCASSEAFGSPLHFGNGTRLTVT.

A remark on this clone: The junction does not match germline at one end; this may be a read error. The gene calls are TRBV20-1 and TRBJ1-2; tentative D call: TRBD1 (5 bases). CDR3 size: 8 residues. Germline V gene sequence: CDR1 DFQATT, CDR2 SNEGSKA (reference sequence). The CDR3, as DNA: TGCAGTGCTCCGGGGGGAGACTTC. Amino acids: CSAPGGDF.

This clone appeared a few times. The chain joins TRBV4-3 to TRBJ2-5; D is unclear. The CDR3 is made up of 15 amino acids. V was trimmed by 0 bases and J by 0 bases, leaving 8 bases between them. Germline V gene sequence: CDR1 LGHNA, CDR2 YSLEER. CDR3 loop: CASSQEYYYQETQYF. The CDR3 DNA reads as TGCGCCAGCAGCCAAGAGTATTACTACCAAGAGACCCAGTACTTC.

The rearrangement uses TRBV7-2 and TRBJ1-6; the D gene is possibly TRBD1 (5 bases). Per the germline V gene, CDR1 is SGHTA and CDR2 is FQGNSA. V gave up 2 bases and J gave up 9 bases, with 8 bases separating them. The CDR3 is 13 residues long. CDR3 DNA: TGTGCCAGCAGCTTAAAGGGGATTTCACCCCTCCACTTT. Its protein is CASSLKGISPLHF.

The CDR3 reads CASSRQGQGTGELFF. CDR3 coding DNA: TGTGCCAGCAGCCGACAGGGACAGGGCACCGGGGAGCTGTTTTTT. The chain recombines TRBV9 with TRBJ2-2; 9 positions match TRBD1. The junction had 5 bases not matched to a gene; V was cut back by 4 bases and J by 4 bases. The CDR3 spans 15 residues. CDR1 and CDR2 (germline): SGDLS, YYNGEE.

This rearrangement joins TRBV14 to TRBJ2-1, with 8 nucleotides matching TRBD2. V dropped 1 base and J dropped 0; count of bases not matched to a gene: 5. In germline, CDR1 is SGHDN, CDR2 FVKESK. The CDR3 runs 17 residues. Here the CDR3 DNA reads TGTGCCAGCAGCCAAGTCGGCGGGAGGTACTCCTACAATGAGCAGTTCTTC. It encodes CASSQVGGRYSYNEQFF.

The chain has TRBV30 and TRBJ2-5; possible D gene TRBD2, 5 bases. Judging by the DNA end, TRBJ2-7 fits better; the J call may be wrong. CDR1 GTSNPN and CDR2 SVGIG come from the germline V gene (reference sequence). The CDR3 is made up of 16 amino acids. The CDR3 loop reads CAWPIWTPDSEDEQYF. As DNA, the CDR3 is TGTGCCTGGCCGATCTGGACTCCCGATAGTGAGGACGAGCAGTACTTC.

This sequence joins TRBV29-1 and TRBJ2-7; 10 bases align to TRBD1. CDR1 is SQVTM, CDR2 ANQGSEA, per germline. With 1 base clipped from V and 6 bases from J, the junction kept 3 bases outside the gene matches. The CDR3 has 13 residues. The CDR3 DNA is TGCAGCGTTGAAGGGGACAGGGGACGCGAGCAGTACTTC. It specifies CSVEGDRGREQYF.

In nucleotides, the CDR3 is TGTGCCAGCAGTTCCCTCGGGAGCGTTAACTACAATGAGCAGTTCTTC. Translated: CASSSLGSVNYNEQFF. This chain joins TRBV6-5 and TRBJ2-1, with D possibly matching TRBD2 (6 bases). V was trimmed by 4 bases and J by 3 bases, leaving 16 bases between them. The CDR3 consists of 16 residues. Germline V gene sequence: CDR1 MNHEY, CDR2 SVGAGI.

This chain links TRBV5-4 with TRBJ1-2; perhaps TRBD1 as D (6 bases). CDR1 is SGHNT and CDR2 is YYREEE in the germline V gene (reference sequence). The V end was cut by 0 bases, the J end by 6 bases, with 12 bases between. The CDR3 length is 14 residues. The CDR3 DNA reads as TGTGCCAGCAGCTTGGAATCTGGGGGCGATGGCTACACCTTC. Protein sequence: CASSLESGGDGYTF.

The CDR3 DNA sequence: TGTGCCAGCTCACCCCAATTAGCTCAGGCCCTCAATCATGAGCAGTTCTTC. Encoded protein: CASSPQLAQALNHEQFF. V and J are TRBV18 and TRBJ2-1; D is unclear. Germline V gene data show CDR1 as KGHSH and CDR2 as LQKENI. The CDR3 covers 17 residues. Trimming cost V 3 bases and J 8 bases, with 23 bases left between them.

The chain recombines TRBV29-1 with TRBJ2-5; 8 bases are shared with TRBD1. The V gene end was trimmed by 3 bases and the J gene end by 2 bases; junction bases not matched to a gene: 2. The CDR3 sequence is 13 residues long. Germline CDR1 SQVTM, CDR2 ANQGSEA. For the CDR3, the DNA is TGCAGCGTTGACAGGGGGCTACAAGAGACCCAGTACTTC. This encodes CSVDRGLQETQYF.

This chain joins TRBV25-1 and TRBJ1-3; D is unclear. V was clipped by 1 base and J by 8 bases, with 18 bases between them. Germline lookup yields CDR1 MGHDK and CDR2 SYGVNS. The CDR3 consists of 16 residues. CDR3 nucleotides: TGTGCCAGCAGTGAATCAGAATGGACTCCGGCACACACCATATATTTT. Translation gives CASSESEWTPAHTIYF.

This clone has just a few counts. The DNA for the CDR3 is TGTGCCAGCAGTTACAGAGCTAGCACAGATACGCAGTATTTT. It encodes CASSYRASTDTQYF. The chain employs TRBV6-5 and TRBJ2-3; no firm D call. Germline V CDR1 and CDR2: MNHEY, SVGAGI. The CDR3 contains 14 residues. V lost 2 bases to trimming and J lost 0 bases, with 6 bases between them.

A note on this clone: Other nucleotide sequences in the sample specify the same CDR3. This chain uses TRBV18 with TRBJ1-1; D may be TRBD1 (6 bases). The CDR3 contains 14 residues. Trimming shortened V by 3 bases and J by 1 base, and 9 bases separated the two germline ends. Germline V gives CDR1 KGHSH, CDR2 LQKENI. CDR3 sequence: CASSPGQTNTEAFF. The CDR3 DNA follows: TGTGCCAGCTCACCCGGACAGACGAACACTGAAGCTTTCTTT.